What follows is one T cell receptor beta chain and its context. The sample belongs to a study of identical twins. Trimming took off 0 bases at V and 8 bases at J, with 17 bases between the two ends. Germline V gene sequence: CDR1 MNHEY, CDR2 SMNVEV (reference sequence). This CDR3 is 17 amino acids long. A single record per CDR3 protein comes from TCRdb applying MiXCR to the 5' RACE reads. The table has around 570,000 distinct CDR3 sequences, over 8.5% seen once. The same data also contributed to another study, on yellow fever vaccine responses in identical twins.

Sequenced input: PBMCs. The receptor's source is a woman under 30 in good health. V gene TRBV27 combines with J gene TRBJ1-6, with D perhaps TRBD1 (5 bases). The CDR3 coding sequence is TGTGCCAGCAGTTTATCGAGAGGCAGGGACGGTGATTCACCCCTCCACTTT. Its translation: CASSLSRGRDGDSPLHF.